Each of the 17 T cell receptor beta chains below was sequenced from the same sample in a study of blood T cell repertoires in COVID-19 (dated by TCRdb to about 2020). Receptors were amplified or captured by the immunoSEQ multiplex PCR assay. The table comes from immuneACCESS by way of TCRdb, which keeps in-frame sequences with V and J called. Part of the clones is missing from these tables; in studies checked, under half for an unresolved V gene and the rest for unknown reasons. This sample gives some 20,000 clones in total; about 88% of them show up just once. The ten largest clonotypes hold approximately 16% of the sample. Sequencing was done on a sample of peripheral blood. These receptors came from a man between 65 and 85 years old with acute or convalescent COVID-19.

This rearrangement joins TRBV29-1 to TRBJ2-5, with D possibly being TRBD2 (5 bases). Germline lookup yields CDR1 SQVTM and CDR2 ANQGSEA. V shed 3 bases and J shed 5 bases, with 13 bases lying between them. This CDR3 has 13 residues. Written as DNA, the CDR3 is TGCAGCGTTGAGTTAGGCCGGAGGGAGACCCAGTACTTC. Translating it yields CSVELGRRETQYF.

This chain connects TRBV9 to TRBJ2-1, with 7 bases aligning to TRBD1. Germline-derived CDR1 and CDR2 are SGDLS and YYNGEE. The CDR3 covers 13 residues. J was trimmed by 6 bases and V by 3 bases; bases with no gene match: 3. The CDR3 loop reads CASSDRDSNEQFF. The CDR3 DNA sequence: TGTGCCAGCAGCGACCGGGACAGCAATGAGCAGTTCTTC.

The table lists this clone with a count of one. This chain's CDR3 is CASSLEPRVSTDTQYF. In nucleotides, the CDR3 is TGTGCCAGCAGCTTGGAGCCTAGAGTGAGCACAGATACGCAGTATTTT. The chain couples TRBV5-4 to TRBJ2-3; D is uncertain. Germline-derived CDR1 and CDR2 are SGHNT and YYREEE (reference sequence). The germline V and J ends were trimmed by 0 bases and 0 bases, with 11 bases remaining between them. This CDR3 is 16 amino acids long.

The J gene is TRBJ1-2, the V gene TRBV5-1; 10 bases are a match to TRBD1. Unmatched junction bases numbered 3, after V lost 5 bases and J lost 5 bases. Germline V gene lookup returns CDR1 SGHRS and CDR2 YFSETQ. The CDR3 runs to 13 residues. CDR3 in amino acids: CASRTGGGYGYTF. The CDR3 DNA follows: TGCGCCAGCAGGACAGGGGGCGGGTATGGCTACACCTTC.

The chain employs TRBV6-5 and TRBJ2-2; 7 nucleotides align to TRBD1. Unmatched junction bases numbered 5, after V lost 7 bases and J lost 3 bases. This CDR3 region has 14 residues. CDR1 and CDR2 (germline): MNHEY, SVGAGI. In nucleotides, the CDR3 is TGTGCCAGCAACGACGACAGGGACACCGGGGAGCTGTTTTTT. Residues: CASNDDRDTGELFF.

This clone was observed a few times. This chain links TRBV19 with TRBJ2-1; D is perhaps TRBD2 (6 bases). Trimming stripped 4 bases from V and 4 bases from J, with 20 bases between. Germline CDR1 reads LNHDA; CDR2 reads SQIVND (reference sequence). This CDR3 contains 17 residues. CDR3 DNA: TGTGCCAGTAGTAGCCAAGGTACGGCGGGACCATACAATGAGCAGTTCTTC. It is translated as CASSSQGTAGPYNEQFF.

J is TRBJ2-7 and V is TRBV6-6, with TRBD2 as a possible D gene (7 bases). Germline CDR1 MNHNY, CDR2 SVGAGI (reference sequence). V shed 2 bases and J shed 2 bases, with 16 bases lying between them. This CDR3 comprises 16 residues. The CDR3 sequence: CASSYPQRGQTYEQYF. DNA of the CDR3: TGTGCCAGCAGTTACCCCCAGCGGGGACAAACCTACGAGCAGTACTTC.

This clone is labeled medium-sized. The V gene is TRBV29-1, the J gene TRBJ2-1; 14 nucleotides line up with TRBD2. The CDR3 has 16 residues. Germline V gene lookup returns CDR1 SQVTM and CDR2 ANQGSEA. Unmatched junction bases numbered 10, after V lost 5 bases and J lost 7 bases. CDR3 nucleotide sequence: TGCAGCGTTTCACCTCCGGGACTAGCGGGAGCTAATGAGCAGTTCTTC. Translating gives CSVSPPGLAGANEQFF.

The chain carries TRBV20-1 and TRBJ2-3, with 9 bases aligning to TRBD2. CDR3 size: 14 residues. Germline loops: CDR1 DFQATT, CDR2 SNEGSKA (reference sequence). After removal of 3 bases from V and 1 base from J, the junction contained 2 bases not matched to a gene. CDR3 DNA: TGCAGTGCTAGTCTAGCGGGACGCACAGATACGCAGTATTTT. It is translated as CSASLAGRTDTQYF.

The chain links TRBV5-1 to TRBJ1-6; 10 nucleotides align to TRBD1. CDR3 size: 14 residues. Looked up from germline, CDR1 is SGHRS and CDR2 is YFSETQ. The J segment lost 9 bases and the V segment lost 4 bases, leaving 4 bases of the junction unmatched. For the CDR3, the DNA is TGCGCCAGCAGCCTGGGACAGGGGACTTCACCCCTCCACTTT. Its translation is CASSLGQGTSPLHF.

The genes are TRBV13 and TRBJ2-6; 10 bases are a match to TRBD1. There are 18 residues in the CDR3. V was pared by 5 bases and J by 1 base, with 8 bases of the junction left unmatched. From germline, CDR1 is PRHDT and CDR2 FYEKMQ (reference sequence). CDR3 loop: CASSLRRQGASGANVLTF. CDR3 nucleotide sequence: TGTGCCAGCAGCCTCAGAAGACAGGGGGCTTCTGGGGCCAACGTCCTGACTTTC.

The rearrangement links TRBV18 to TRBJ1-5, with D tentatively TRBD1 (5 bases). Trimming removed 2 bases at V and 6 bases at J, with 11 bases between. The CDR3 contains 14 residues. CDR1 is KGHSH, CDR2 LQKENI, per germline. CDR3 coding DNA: TGTGCCAGCTCACCATCAGGGTCCCGTCAGCCCCAGCATTTT. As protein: CASSPSGSRQPQHF. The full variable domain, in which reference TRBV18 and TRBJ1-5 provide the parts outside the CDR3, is NAGVMQNPRHLVRRRGQEARLRCSPMKGHSHVYWYRQLPEEGLKFMVYLQKENIIDESGMPKERFSAEFPKEGPSILRIQQVVRGDSAAYFCASSPSGSRQPQHFGDGTRLSIL.

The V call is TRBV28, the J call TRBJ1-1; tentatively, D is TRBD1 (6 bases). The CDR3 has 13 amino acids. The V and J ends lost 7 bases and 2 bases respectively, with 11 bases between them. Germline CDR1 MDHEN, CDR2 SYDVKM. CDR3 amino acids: CASKGTLNTEAFF. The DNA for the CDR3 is TGTGCCAGCAAAGGGACACTAAACACTGAAGCTTTCTTT.

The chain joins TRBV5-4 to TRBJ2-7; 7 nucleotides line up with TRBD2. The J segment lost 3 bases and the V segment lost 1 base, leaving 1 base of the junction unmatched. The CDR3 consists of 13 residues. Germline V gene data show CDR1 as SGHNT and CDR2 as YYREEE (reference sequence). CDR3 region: CASSLREGYEQYF. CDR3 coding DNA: TGTGCCAGCAGCTTGAGGGAGGGCTACGAGCAGTACTTC.

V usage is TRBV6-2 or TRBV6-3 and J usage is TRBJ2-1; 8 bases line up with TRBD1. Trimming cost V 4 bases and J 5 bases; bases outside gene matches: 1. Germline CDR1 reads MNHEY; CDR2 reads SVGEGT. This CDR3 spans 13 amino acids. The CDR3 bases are TGTGCCAGCAGTTCGACAGGGGACAATGAGCAGTTCTTC. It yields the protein CASSSTGDNEQFF.

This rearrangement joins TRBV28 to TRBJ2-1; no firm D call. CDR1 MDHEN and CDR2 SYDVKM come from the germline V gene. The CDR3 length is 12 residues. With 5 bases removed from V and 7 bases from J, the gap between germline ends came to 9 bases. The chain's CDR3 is CASSPHLNEQFF. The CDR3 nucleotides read TGTGCCAGCAGTCCCCATCTAAATGAGCAGTTCTTC.

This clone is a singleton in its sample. DNA of the CDR3: TGTGCCACCCGGGCGGACAGGGTAGACGACGAGCAGTACTTC. Its translation is CATRADRVDDEQYF. This chain joins TRBV2 and TRBJ2-7; TRBD1 agrees at 8 bases. The CDR3 spans 14 residues. The germline CDR1 and CDR2 sequences are SNHLY and FYNNEI. The junction had 13 bases not matched to a gene; V was cut back by 10 bases and J by 5 bases. Complete variable domain (other parts from reference TRBV2 and TRBJ2-7): EPEVTQTPSHQVTQMGQEVILRCVPISNHLYFYWYRQILGQKVEFLVSFYNNEISEKSEIFDDQFSVERPDGSNFTLKIRSTKLEDSAMYFCATRADRVDDEQYFGPGTRLTVT.